The next 23 T cell receptor beta chains were all read from a single sample in a study of human T cells and chemical hapten exposure. Unfractionated whole blood was the source from which total RNA was extracted. MiXCR, run by TCRdb on the 5' RACE reads, gives a single entry per CDR3 protein. The table lists about 80,000 distinct CDR3 sequences, about a sixth of them singletons, with 6.5% to 7% in the top ten. Receptor source: a female donor in good health.

The V call is TRBV20-1, the J call TRBJ2-4, with 10 bases fitting TRBD2. CDR3 length equals 15 residues. J lost 8 bases, V lost 3 bases, and 10 bases had no gene match. Germline V CDR1 and CDR2: DFQATT, SNEGSKA (reference sequence). The CDR3 nucleotides read TGCAGTGCTAGCTCGGTGATGCTAGCGGGGGACATTCAGTACTTC. It codes for CSASSVMLAGDIQYF.

This chain joins TRBV4-1 and TRBJ1-1; no clear D gene. The CDR3 runs 14 residues. Trimming took 4 bases from V and 1 from J, leaving 10 bases between them. The germline gives CDR1 MGHRA, CDR2 YSYEKL. The CDR3 is CASSLSWGNTEAFF. The CDR3 DNA sequence: TGCGCCAGCAGCCTCTCCTGGGGGAACACTGAAGCTTTCTTT.

This clonotype was seen a handful of times. The gene calls are TRBV6-1 and TRBJ1-6; 9 nucleotides line up with TRBD1. CDR3 length: 15 residues. J lost 10 bases, V lost 0 bases, and 4 bases had no gene match. CDR1 is MNHNS, CDR2 SASEGT, per germline. The CDR3 sequence is CASSEAGTGISPLHF. CDR3 nucleotides: TGTGCCAGCAGTGAAGCGGGGACAGGGATATCACCCCTCCACTTT.

This chain joins TRBV12-3 or TRBV12-4 and TRBJ2-6; no firm D call. Trimming removed 5 bases from V and 1 base from J, with 9 bases in between. CDR3 length: 15 amino acids. CDR3 residues: CASSIYNSGANVLTF. CDR3 nucleotide sequence: TGTGCCAGCAGTATCTACAATTCTGGGGCCAACGTCCTGACTTTC.

This clonotype has ten or more counts. The rearrangement links TRBV20-1 to TRBJ2-3, with D perhaps given as TRBD1 or TRBD2 (5 bases each). V was shortened by 4 bases and J by 4 bases, with 18 bases between the two germline ends. The CDR3 has 15 residues. The germline CDR1 and CDR2 sequences are DFQATT and SNEGSKA (reference sequence). The CDR3 sequence is CSAKLNSGQADTQYF. CDR3 DNA sequence: TGCAGTGCTAAACTAAATTCGGGGCAGGCAGATACGCAGTATTTT.

J is TRBJ1-1 and V is TRBV7-2; D remains ambiguous. The CDR3 spans 13 residues. Germline loops: CDR1 SGHTA, CDR2 FQGNSA. Between the trimmed V and J ends, which lost 5 bases and 7 bases, there was a span of 14 bases. CDR3 protein: CASSVGIVGEAFF. Here the CDR3 DNA reads TGTGCCAGCAGCGTAGGGATAGTGGGTGAAGCTTTCTTT.

The CDR3 coding sequence is TGCAGCGTGGACGACAGGTTTAGCACAGATACGCAGTATTTT. Its protein product is CSVDDRFSTDTQYF. This rearrangement joins TRBV29-1 to TRBJ2-3; D perhaps matches TRBD1 (6 bases). The CDR3 is made up of 14 amino acids. The V end was cut by 6 bases, the J end by 0 bases, with 13 bases between. CDR1 and CDR2 (germline): SQVTM, ANQGSEA.

This clonotype was detected once. In DNA, the CDR3 is TGTGCCAGCAGTTGGAAACGGGGGGCAGTACAAGAGACCCAGTACTTC. Translated, it gives CASSWKRGAVQETQYF. The rearrangement uses TRBV6-2 or TRBV6-3 and TRBJ2-5; D possibly corresponds to TRBD2 (7 bases). Germline V gene data show CDR1 as MNHEY and CDR2 as SVGEGT. V was cut by 4 bases and J by 2 bases, with 17 bases left in between. The CDR3 loop spans 16 amino acids.

The genes are TRBV28 and TRBJ2-1; D tentatively reads TRBD1 or TRBD2 (5 bases each). Trimming took off 3 bases at V and 12 bases at J, with 9 bases between the two ends. CDR3 length: 11 amino acids. Germline lookup yields CDR1 MDHEN and CDR2 SYDVKM. The CDR3 region is CASSFGDLQFF. CDR3 nucleotides: TGTGCCAGCAGTTTCGGGGACCTGCAGTTCTTC.

In this sample, this clonotype turned up a few times. J is TRBJ2-3 and V is TRBV2, with D perhaps TRBD1 (5 bases). Trimming removed 0 bases from V and 2 bases from J, with 12 bases in between. Germline-derived CDR1 and CDR2 are SNHLY and FYNNEI. This CDR3 has 16 amino acids. CDR3 residues: CASSEAPRAPTDTQYF. CDR3 nucleotides: TGTGCCAGCAGTGAAGCTCCCAGGGCCCCCACAGATACGCAGTATTTT.

The rearrangement uses TRBV15 and TRBJ1-5; no clear D gene. Germline-derived CDR1 and CDR2 are LNHNV and YYDKDF (reference sequence). This CDR3 has 15 amino acids. Trimming left V 2 bases short and J 3 bases short, with 11 bases between. The CDR3 here is CATSRSRSYNQPQHF. The CDR3, as DNA: TGTGCCACCAGCAGATCCAGGAGCTACAATCAGCCCCAGCATTTT. Full variable domain (remainder filled in from reference TRBV15 and TRBJ1-5): DAMVIQNPRYQVTQFGKPVTLSCSQTLNHNVMYWYQQKSSQAPKLLFHYYDKDFNNEADTPDNFQSRRPNTSFCFLDIRSPGLGDTAMYLCATSRSRSYNQPQHFGDGTRLSIL.

The CDR3 spells CASSPYRWGGYTF. The CDR3 DNA reads TGTGCCAGCAGCCCATACCGCTGGGGTGGCTACACCTTC. This chain joins TRBV3-1 and TRBJ1-2; no firm D call. Germline V lookup: CDR1 LGHDT, CDR2 YNNKEL (reference sequence). The CDR3 sequence is 13 residues long. Trimming stripped 4 bases from V and 7 bases from J, with 13 bases between. Based on the CDR3 plus reference TRBV3-1 and TRBJ1-2, the full variable domain is DTAVSQTPKYLVTQMGNDKSIKCEQNLGHDTMYWYKQDSKKFLKIMFSYNNKELIINETVPNRFSPKSPDKAHLNLHINSLELGDSAVYFCASSPYRWGGYTFGSGTRLTVV.

This clonotype has only a few counts. The rearrangement joins TRBV20-1 to TRBJ2-6; D is perhaps TRBD1 (5 bases). The germline V gene encodes CDR1 DFQATT and CDR2 SNEGSKA (reference sequence). The CDR3 extends over 14 amino acids. The germline V and J ends were trimmed by 3 bases and 2 bases, with 8 bases remaining between them. The DNA of the CDR3 is TGCAGTGCTAGCAGGGCCACTGGGGCCAACGTCCTGACTTTC. It is translated as CSASRATGANVLTF.

This clonotype was detected only a few times. As DNA, the CDR3 is TGTGCCAGCAGTGACCCCCCGAAAGAGACCCAGTACTTC. Encoded protein: CASSDPPKETQYF. The chain combines TRBV5-4 with TRBJ2-5; D ambiguous. This CDR3 has 13 residues. Germline V lookup: CDR1 SGHNT, CDR2 YYREEE (reference sequence). V was trimmed by 5 bases and J by 3 bases, leaving 11 bases between them.

V is TRBV15 and J is TRBJ1-3; tentatively, D is TRBD1 (5 bases). This CDR3 has 15 residues. Germline assignment: CDR1 LNHNV and CDR2 YYDKDF (reference sequence). Trimming pared 5 bases from V and 4 bases from J, leaving 15 bases between. CDR3 coding DNA: TGTGCCACCAGCGCAAGACAGACACGAGGAAACACCATATATTTT. Encoded protein: CATSARQTRGNTIYF.

The chain recombines TRBV12-3 or TRBV12-4 with TRBJ2-3; possible D gene TRBD2, 6 bases. Trimming removed 5 bases at V and 2 bases at J, with 17 bases between. This CDR3 spans 16 amino acids. DNA for the CDR3: TGTGCCAGCAGTACGCCGGTTGCGGGATACACAGATACGCAGTATTTT. Amino acid sequence: CASSTPVAGYTDTQYF.

The chain links TRBV7-9 to TRBJ2-6; TRBD1 aligns across 7 bases. V lost 5 bases, J lost 2 bases, and 6 bases stayed unmatched. The CDR3 spans 16 residues. The germline gives CDR1 SEHNR, CDR2 FQNEAQ (reference sequence). CDR3 amino acids: CASSLLGQAGANVLTF. CDR3 nucleotide sequence: TGTGCCAGCAGCCTCCTTGGACAGGCTGGGGCCAACGTCCTGACTTTC.

This clonotype was observed a few times. V is TRBV4-1 and J is TRBJ1-4, with TRBD1 as a possible D gene (5 bases). The CDR3 is 14 residues long. V shed 4 bases and J shed 8 bases, with 14 bases lying between them. Looked up from germline, CDR1 is MGHRA and CDR2 is YSYEKL. CDR3 DNA sequence: TGCGCCAGCAGCCTCACGGGACCCAGGGAAAAACTGTTTTTT. This translates into CASSLTGPREKLFF.

The chain recombines TRBV3-1 with TRBJ2-7, with 13 nucleotides matching TRBD2. CDR3 length: 14 residues. V lost 5 bases, J lost 6 bases, and 4 bases stayed unmatched. Germline values: CDR1 LGHDT, CDR2 YNNKEL (reference sequence). CDR3 DNA: TGTGCCAGCAGCTCACTAGCGGGAGGGGTCGAGCAGTACTTC. Protein: CASSSLAGGVEQYF.

This clonotype was picked up a small number of times. CDR3 coding DNA: TGTGCCAGCCACCCGGGACAGGGGGCCGTGGATCAGCCCCAGCATTTT. As protein: CASHPGQGAVDQPQHF. V gene TRBV14 combines with J gene TRBJ1-5, with 12 bases matching TRBD1. This CDR3 has 16 amino acids. CDR1 is SGHDN and CDR2 is FVKESK in the germline V gene. J gave up 5 bases and V 8 bases, and 10 bases lay outside the gene matches.

The chain couples TRBV3-1 to TRBJ2-7, with 12 bases aligning to TRBD1. With V trimmed by 4 bases and J by 6 bases, 4 bases remained unmatched. This CDR3 comprises 14 residues. In germline, CDR1 is LGHDT, CDR2 YNNKEL (reference sequence). This CDR3 reads CASSPRDRGREQYF. The DNA of the CDR3 is TGTGCCAGCAGCCCCCGGGACAGGGGGCGCGAGCAGTACTTC.

The chain combines TRBV27 with TRBJ2-1; no firm D call. CDR3 length: 13 amino acids. Germline V gene lookup returns CDR1 MNHEY and CDR2 SMNVEV (reference sequence). Trimming pared 5 bases from V and 8 bases from J, leaving 13 bases between. As DNA, the CDR3 is TGTGCCAGCAGTCGACGACCAGTCGATGAGCAGTTCTTC. Translated: CASSRRPVDEQFF.

As for this clonotype: Its ends do not fully match the called genes, so a read error is possible. The rearrangement joins TRBV6-1 to TRBJ2-3; D call uncertain. Germline V lookup: CDR1 MNHNS, CDR2 SASEGT. This CDR3 is built from 15 residues. The CDR3 protein is CASSEKRRRTAQGDF. In nucleotides, the CDR3 is TGTGCCAGCAGTGAAAAGCGACGAAGGACCGCCCAAGGTGATTTT.